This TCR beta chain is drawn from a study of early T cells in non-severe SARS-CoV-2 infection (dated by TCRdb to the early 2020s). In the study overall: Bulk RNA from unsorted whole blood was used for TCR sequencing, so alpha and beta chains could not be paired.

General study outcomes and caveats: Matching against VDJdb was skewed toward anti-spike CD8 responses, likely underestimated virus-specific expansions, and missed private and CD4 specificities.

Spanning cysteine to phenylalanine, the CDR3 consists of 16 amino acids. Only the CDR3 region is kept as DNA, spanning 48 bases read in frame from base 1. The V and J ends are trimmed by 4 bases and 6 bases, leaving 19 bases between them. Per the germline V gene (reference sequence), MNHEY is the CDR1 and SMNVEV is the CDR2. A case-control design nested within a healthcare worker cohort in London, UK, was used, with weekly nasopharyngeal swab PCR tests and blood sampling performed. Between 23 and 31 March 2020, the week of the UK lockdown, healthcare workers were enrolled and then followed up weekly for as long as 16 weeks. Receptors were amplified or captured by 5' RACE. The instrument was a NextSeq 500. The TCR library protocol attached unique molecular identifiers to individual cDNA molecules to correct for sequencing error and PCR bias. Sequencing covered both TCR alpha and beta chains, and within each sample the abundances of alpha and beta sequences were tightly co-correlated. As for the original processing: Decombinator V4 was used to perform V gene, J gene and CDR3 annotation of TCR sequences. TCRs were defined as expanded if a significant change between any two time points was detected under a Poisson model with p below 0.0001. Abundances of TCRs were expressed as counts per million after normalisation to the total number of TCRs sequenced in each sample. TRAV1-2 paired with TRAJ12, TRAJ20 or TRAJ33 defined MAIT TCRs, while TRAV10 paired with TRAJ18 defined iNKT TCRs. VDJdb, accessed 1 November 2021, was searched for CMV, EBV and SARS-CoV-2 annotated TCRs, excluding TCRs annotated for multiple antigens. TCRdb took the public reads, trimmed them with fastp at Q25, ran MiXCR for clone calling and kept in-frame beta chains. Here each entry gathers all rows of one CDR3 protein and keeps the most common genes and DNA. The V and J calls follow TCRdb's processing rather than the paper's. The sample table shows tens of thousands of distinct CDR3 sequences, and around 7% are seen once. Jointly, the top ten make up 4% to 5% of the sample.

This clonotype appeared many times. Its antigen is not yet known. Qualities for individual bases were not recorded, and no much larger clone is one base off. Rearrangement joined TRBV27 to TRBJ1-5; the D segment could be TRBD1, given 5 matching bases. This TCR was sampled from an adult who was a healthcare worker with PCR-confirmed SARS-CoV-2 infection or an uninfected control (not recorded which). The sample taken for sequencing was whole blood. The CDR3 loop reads CASSSSHYRNSQPQHF. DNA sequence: TGTGCCAGCAGTTCCTCCCATTACAGGAATAGTCAGCCCCAGCATTTT.